This TCR beta chain was sequenced for a study of Ad26.COV2.S vaccination and SARS-CoV-2 variants. The treatment denotes: some 19 received Ad26.COV2.S at low or high dose, single or two shots; roughly five received placebo; per-sample allocation not given. Sampling occurred on day 63 after the first vaccine or placebo injection. Profiling relied on immunoSEQ multiplex PCR, and the TCRdb table lists in-frame clones only, not all of them. Of some 400,000 clones listed, around 89% are singletons. This CDR3 has 14 residues. Germline values: CDR1 MNHEY, CDR2 SMNVEV (reference sequence). V gave up 7 bases and J gave up 7 bases; unmatched junction bases: 6.

The sequenced sample was peripheral blood, obtained in a trial of Ad26.COV2.S vaccine versus placebo. The chain recombines TRBV27 with TRBJ2-2, with 10 bases lining up with TRBD2. The origin of this receptor is a person aged 18 to 59 who received the Ad26.COV2.S COVID-19 vaccine or a placebo. The CDR3: CASKLTSGHGELFF. The CDR3 bases are TGTGCCAGCAAGCTGACTAGCGGGCACGGGGAGCTGTTTTTT.